One T cell receptor beta chain is described in this entry. Treatment denoted: oral pan-JAK inhibitor, 5-10 mg twice daily. This entry is derived from a study of CD8+ T cells in alopecia areata. About the study: The share of scalp area affected provided the severity score for treated patients.

The J segment lost 1 base and the V segment lost 5 bases, leaving 9 bases of the junction unmatched. Germline CDR1 reads MNHNY; CDR2 reads SVGAGI (reference sequence). This CDR3 region has 16 residues. The authors extracted RNA and reverse transcribed it into cDNA as the sequencing template. Here immunoSEQ multiplex PCR was the method, and the copy in TCRdb shows in-frame clones only, minus some. This sample carries 200,000 to 250,000 clones, 64% of them seen once, and the ten largest clones take more than 3.5%. The gene calls are TRBV6-6 and TRBJ2-3; 7 nucleotides match TRBD1. The sample was CD4+ T cells sorted from blood, taken at week 4, from a patient treated with tofacitinib. This clonotype was obtained from a human donor with alopecia areata. The CDR3 DNA follows: TGTGCCAGCAGTCTACGACAGGGAGTGGGCACAGATACGCAGTATTTT. It yields the protein CASSLRQGVGTDTQYF.